These T cell receptor beta chains were read from a single sample in a study of T cells expressing NK-cell markers. From the 5' RACE reads, TCRdb lists one entry per CDR3 protein and no DNA. Here the sample table reports a few hundred thousand distinct CDR3 sequences. The sample consisted of blood T cells: a sorted CD56 or NKG2C T cell subset, CD4+ or CD8+ T cells, or bulk PBMC T cells (not recorded which). These receptors all come from a man aged 18-70 years in good health. The CDR3 runs from the conserved cysteine through the conserved F or W. The order of the fields is J gene, V gene, CDR3 protein.

TRBJ2-3,TRBV4-2,CASSQVRTSGGRLGTDTQYF
TRBJ1-1,TRBV14,CASSQDSGAGMLDTEAFF
TRBJ2-3,TRBV6-5,CASSYGRGGRSDTQYF
TRBJ1-4,TRBV27,CASRLLGTATNEKLFF
TRBJ2-1,TRBV27,CASSFRWAGGNYNEQFF
TRBJ1-6,TRBV5-1,CASSSPNSSSYNSPLHF
TRBJ1-6,TRBV5-1,CASSLETGYNSPLHF
TRBJ2-5,TRBV29-1,CSVEHLQETQYF
TRBJ2-1,TRBV6-6,CASSYTGKNEQFF
TRBJ2-1,TRBV20-1,CSASPGQVYNEQFF
TRBJ2-1,TRBV16,CASSQEGLAVANEQFF
TRBJ2-1,TRBV20-1,CSARDQGGGSYNEQFF
TRBJ2-7,TRBV4-2,CASSRTTGQRDSYEQYF
TRBJ2-3,TRBV12-3/TRBV12-4,CASSSPRGGVIATDTQYF
TRBJ2-5,TRBV6-1,CASSQQERGGFQTQYF
TRBJ2-2,TRBV6-5,CASSYGRGGQGELFF
TRBJ2-7,TRBV5-1,CASSRGSDEQYF
TRBJ2-3,TRBV18,CASSQTSGSITDTQYF
TRBJ2-7,TRBV25-1,CASSDKTGRSFYEQYF
TRBJ2-1,TRBV12-3/TRBV12-4,CASSSPLAGGLSYNEQFF
TRBJ1-1,TRBV12-3/TRBV12-4,CASSSQGYTEAFF
TRBJ2-4,TRBV5-1,CASSLGRGIGNIQYF
TRBJ2-7,TRBV5-5,CASSFQGSFYEQYF
TRBJ2-5,TRBV6-5,CASSYGPGQGASGETQYF
TRBJ2-2,TRBV7-3,CASSTANTGELFF
TRBJ2-1,TRBV7-7,CASSLTEGSYNEQFF
TRBJ2-1,TRBV6-5,CASSYSLAIYNEQFF
TRBJ2-1,TRBV20-1,CSASGLAGIPSSYNEQFF
TRBJ2-5,TRBV12-3/TRBV12-4,CASSPGGTRETQYF
TRBJ2-5,TRBV20-1,CSARASGRETQYF
TRBJ2-1,TRBV29-1,CSVRTGGRNEQFF
TRBJ2-1,TRBV7-6,CASSSTSYEQFF
TRBJ2-6,TRBV20-1,CSATEFGGANVLTF
TRBJ1-1,TRBV5-6,CASSPYGPNTEAFF
TRBJ2-1,TRBV29-1,CSGAGQGRNEQFF
TRBJ1-6,TRBV5-1,CASSLALTGYSPLHF
TRBJ2-7,TRBV5-1,CASSSYPAAPGDEQYF
TRBJ2-2,TRBV5-5,CASSRTRGTGELFF
TRBJ2-5,TRBV3-1,CASSQPRWTQYF